This paragraph reports one T cell receptor (beta chain). CDR3 size: 15 residues. Germline V CDR1 and CDR2: LGHNA, YSLEER. V was shortened by 0 bases and J by 0 bases, with 6 bases between the two germline ends. This record belongs to a study of T cell changes during pregnancy in multiple sclerosis. Libraries were prepared by immunoSEQ multiplex PCR; TCRdb keeps only in-frame clonotypes and omits some of them. Seen here are tens of thousands of clones, 90% to 95% observed once, and the top ten hold roughly 1.1%. The specimen comprised peripheral blood, sampled in the third trimester of pregnancy. The V gene is TRBV4-3, the J gene TRBJ1-5; D is unresolved. The clonotype comes from a female donor with multiple sclerosis, enrolled in a pregnancy study. The CDR3 DNA reads as TGCGCCAGCAGCCAAGAACGGTATAGCAATCAGCCCCAGCATTTT. Its translation is CASSQERYSNQPQHF.